A selection of T cell receptor beta chains follows, all from one sample in a study of blood T cell repertoires in COVID-19. Sequenced by immunoSEQ multiplex PCR; TCRdb stores in-frame clones only, minus some. The sample records tens of thousands of clones, about nine tenths being singletons. Source material: peripheral blood. The source of these receptors is a woman older than 75 with acute or convalescent COVID-19. The CDR3 runs from the conserved cysteine through the conserved F or W. The order of the fields is D gene, J gene, V gene, clone size, CDR3 protein, CDR3 DNA. D genes are given only for firm matches. Size is omitted from some rows. Given values are once, few, many or a class for expanded clones.

>.|TRBJ1-3|TRBV3-1/TRBV3-2|few
CASSQRGGSGNTIYF
TGTGCCAGCAGCCAACGAGGTGGCTCTGGAAACACCATATATTTT
>.|TRBJ2-2|TRBV2|.
CASKGGSGTGELFF
TGTGCCAGCAAAGGGGGTTCGGGCACCGGGGAGCTGTTTTTT
>.|TRBJ1-1|TRBV30|.
CACQRAYNTEAFF
TGTGCCTGCCAGCGGGCGTACAACACTGAAGCTTTCTTT
>TRBD1|TRBJ1-1|TRBV2|.
CASRKQGAHTEAFF
TGTGCCAGCAGGAAACAGGGGGCACACACTGAAGCTTTCTTT
>TRBD2|TRBJ2-3|TRBV5-1|once
CASSYDSGGARTDTQYF
TGCGCCAGCAGCTACGATAGCGGGGGGGCGCGCACAGATACGCAGTATTTT
>.|TRBJ1-6|TRBV15|.
CATSADPGVSPLHF
TGTGCCACCAGCGCCGACCCAGGGGTTTCACCCCTCCACTTT
>.|TRBJ1-5|TRBV5-4|.
CASGHSPNQPQHF
TGTGCCAGCGGACACAGTCCGAATCAGCCCCAGCATTTT
>TRBD1|TRBJ2-1|TRBV7-2|.
CATTTGADYNEQFF
TGTGCCACCACGACAGGGGCAGATTACAATGAGCAGTTCTTC
>.|TRBJ2-7|TRBV2|.
CASSPGFSYEQYF
TGTGCCAGCAGTCCCGGTTTCTCCTACGAGCAGTACTTC
>.|TRBJ1-1|TRBV7-9|.
CASSLQGGPTEAFF
TGTGCCAGCAGCTTACAGGGAGGACCCACTGAAGCTTTCTTT
>.|TRBJ1-4|TRBV30|.
CAWSVGGLGEKLFF
TGTGCCTGGAGTGTAGGAGGGCTCGGGGAAAAACTGTTTTTT
>.|TRBJ2-7|TRBV29-1|.
CSVGGVAGYEQYF
TGCAGCGTGGGCGGGGTTGCGGGCTACGAGCAGTACTTC
>.|TRBJ1-1|TRBV5-4|.
CASSFDMNTEAFF
TGTGCCAGCAGCTTTGACATGAACACTGAAGCTTTCTTT
>.|TRBJ2-2|TRBV19|.
CASSIGADGELFF
TGTGCCAGTAGTATTGGGGCGGATGGGGAGCTGTTTTTT
>.|TRBJ2-1|TRBV3-1/TRBV3-2|once
CASSQALHEQFF
TGTGCCAGCAGCCAAGCCCTCCATGAGCAGTTCTTC
>.|TRBJ1-2|TRBV6-4|.
CASSPDSNYGYTF
TGTGCCAGCAGTCCGGACAGCAACTATGGCTACACCTTC
>.|TRBJ1-5|TRBV6-6|.
CASSWQVVQPQHF
TGTGCCAGCAGTTGGCAGGTGGTCCAGCCCCAGCATTTT
>TRBD1|TRBJ1-2|TRBV24-1|few
CATSDLWDRGDGYTF
TGTGCCACCAGTGATTTGTGGGACAGGGGTGATGGCTACACCTTC
>.|TRBJ2-7|TRBV6-1|.
CASSEWGGTYEQYF
TGTGCCAGCAGTGAATGGGGCGGCACCTACGAGCAGTACTTC
>.|TRBJ2-2|TRBV3-1/TRBV3-2|.
CASGGLGGTGELFF
TGTGCCAGCGGTGGACTGGGAGGCACCGGGGAGCTGTTTTTT
>TRBD1|TRBJ2-2|TRBV6-2/TRBV6-3|.
CASSTDRAYIYTGELFF
TGTGCCAGCAGTACCGACAGGGCTTACATATACACCGGGGAGCTGTTTTTT
>TRBD1|TRBJ1-4|TRBV19|.
CASVGQGRKEKLFF
TGTGCCAGTGTAGGACAGGGAAGAAAGGAAAAACTGTTTTTT
>.|TRBJ2-1|TRBV19|.
CASSTTGMRYNEQFF
TGTGCCAGTAGTACCACAGGGATGCGGTACAATGAGCAGTTCTTC
>TRBD1|TRBJ2-2|TRBV7-2|.
CASRLGSGTGLAGELFF
TGTGCCAGCAGGCTAGGGTCCGGGACAGGGTTGGCCGGGGAGCTGTTTTTT
>.|TRBJ1-2|TRBV2|.
CASRRDDVAHGYTF
TGTGCCAGCAGAAGAGATGACGTAGCTCATGGCTACACCTTC
>TRBD2|TRBJ2-3|TRBV3-1/TRBV3-2|.
CASSQAPRLAGDLTDTQYF
TGTGCCAGCAGCCAAGCCCCGAGACTAGCGGGGGACCTCACAGATACGCAGTATTTT
>TRBD1|TRBJ2-7|TRBV4-3|.
CASSQAPGQGAYEQYF
TGCGCCAGCAGCCAAGCCCCGGGACAGGGGGCCTACGAGCAGTACTTC
>TRBD1|TRBJ1-2|TRBV14|.
CASSQVPQGEGYTF
TGTGCCAGCAGCCAAGTACCTCAGGGGGAAGGCTACACCTTC
>TRBD1|TRBJ1-5|TRBV2|.
CASRPDRPPEAQHF
TGTGCCAGCAGACCGGACAGGCCGCCGGAGGCCCAGCATTTT
>.|TRBJ1-2|TRBV18|.
CASSPLTGPYGYTF
TGTGCCAGCTCACCCCTTACAGGGCCTTATGGCTACACCTTC
>.|TRBJ2-7|TRBV29-1|.
CSVLAQGSSYEQYF
TGCAGCGTTCTGGCACAGGGAAGCTCCTACGAGCAGTACTTC
>TRBD1|TRBJ1-6|TRBV6-1|.
CASSEGDSLSPSPLHF
TGTGCCAGCAGTGAGGGGGACAGCCTTTCCCCTTCACCCCTCCACTTT
>TRBD1|TRBJ1-5|TRBV19|.
CASSTQGAGNQPQHF
TGTGCCAGTAGTACCCAGGGGGCCGGCAATCAGCCCCAGCATTTT
>TRBD1|TRBJ1-1|TRBV19|.
CASRGQLNTEAFF
TGTGCCAGTAGGGGACAGTTGAACACTGAAGCTTTCTTT
>.|TRBJ2-2|TRBV6-2/TRBV6-3|few
CASSSRQAKHTGELFF
TGTGCCAGCAGCTCCCGACAGGCGAAACACACCGGGGAGCTGTTTTTT
>TRBD2|TRBJ2-2|TRBV9|once
CASSVLAGDVGELFF
TGTGCCAGCAGCGTTCTAGCGGGGGATGTCGGGGAGCTGTTTTTT
>.|TRBJ1-2|TRBV5-1|once
CASSGDTANYGYTF
TGCGCCAGCAGCGGGGACACCGCTAACTATGGCTACACCTTC
>TRBD1|TRBJ1-2|TRBV6-5|.
CASSRGQGHGYTF
TGTGCCAGCAGTCGCGGACAGGGTCATGGCTACACCTTC
>.|TRBJ2-7|TRBV6-1|.
CASSGHISTSYSYEQYF
TGTGCCAGCAGTGGACACATCAGCACATCCTACTCCTACGAGCAGTACTTC
>.|TRBJ1-6|TRBV15|.
CATSGTNNSPLHF
TGTGCCACCAGCGGAACTAATAATTCACCCCTCCACTTT
>TRBD2|TRBJ2-7|TRBV27|.
CASSSSGGSPSYEQYF
TGTGCCAGCAGTTCTAGCGGGGGGAGTCCTTCCTACGAGCAGTACTTC
>TRBD2|TRBJ2-7|TRBV10-3|once
CASSSGSYEQYF
TGTGCCTCCTCTAGCGGGAGCTACGAGCAGTACTTC
>TRBD1|TRBJ1-2|TRBV11-2|.
CASSINSGTGPYGYTF
TGTGCCAGCAGCATAAATTCCGGGACAGGGCCCTATGGCTACACCTTC